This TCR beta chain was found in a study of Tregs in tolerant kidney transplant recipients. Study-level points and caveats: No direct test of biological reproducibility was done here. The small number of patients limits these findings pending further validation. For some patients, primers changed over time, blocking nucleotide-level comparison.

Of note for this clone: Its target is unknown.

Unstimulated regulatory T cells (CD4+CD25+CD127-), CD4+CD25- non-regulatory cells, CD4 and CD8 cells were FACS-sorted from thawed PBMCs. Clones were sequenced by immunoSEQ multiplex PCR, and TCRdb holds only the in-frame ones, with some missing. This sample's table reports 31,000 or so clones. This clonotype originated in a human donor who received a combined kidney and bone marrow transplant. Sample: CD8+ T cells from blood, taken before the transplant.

The part of the CDR3 DNA that was read is TGTGCCAGCGGGCCACAGGGGGAATCCACCTACAATGAG. Its protein is CASGPQGESTYNE. The full-length CDR3 reads as CASGPQGESTYNEQFF. The chain has TRBV6-2 or TRBV6-3 and TRBJ2-1; 8 nucleotides agree with TRBD1. Read coverage stops 3 residues before the CDR3 terminus; the germline J gene supplies the remainder. J was trimmed by 2 bases and V by 8 bases; bases with no gene match: 11. In germline, CDR1 is MNHEY, CDR2 SVGEGT. CDR3 size: 16 residues.